What follows are 9 T cell receptor beta chains derived from one specimen sequenced in a study of CD8 T cells in ankylosing spondylitis. Study-wide points: The study identified a TCR beta motif of 7 or 8 highly homologous variants that appeared characteristic of ankylosing spondylitis blood.

A single record per CDR3 protein comes from TCRdb applying MiXCR to the 5' RACE reads. The table shows about 340,000 distinct CDR3 sequences, with 6.5% to 10% occurring only once. These receptors are not linked to any known antigen. Specimen: blood, either unsorted or a sorted T cell fraction (not recorded which). The receptor set was obtained from a male donor with ankylosing spondylitis.

This clonotype was observed at least ten times. The chain joins TRBV7-8 to TRBJ2-5, with a weak D call TRBD2 (7 bases). The germline V gene encodes CDR1 SGHVS and CDR2 FQNEAQ. Trimming shortened V by 1 base and J by 5 bases, and 14 bases separated the two germline ends. This CDR3 has 15 residues. In DNA form, the CDR3 reads TGTGCCAGCAGCTTAGAAAGGGGGGGACGGGAGACCCAGTACTTC. It encodes CASSLERGGRETQYF.

This clonotype was picked up a small number of times. V and J are TRBV2 and TRBJ2-7; D not certain. Trimming took 5 bases from V and 6 from J, leaving 8 bases between them. Germline CDR1 is SNHLY and CDR2 is FYNNEI. The CDR3 extends over 11 amino acids. The CDR3: CASSMTGEQYF. CDR3 nucleotide sequence: TGTGCCAGCAGTATGACGGGCGAGCAGTACTTC. Variable domain in full (rest from reference TRBV2 and TRBJ2-7): EPEVTQTPSHQVTQMGQEVILRCVPISNHLYFYWYRQILGQKVEFLVSFYNNEISEKSEIFDDQFSVERPDGSNFTLKIRSTKLEDSAMYFCASSMTGEQYFGPGTRLTVT.

This clonotype was counted many times. The chain has TRBV7-9 and TRBJ2-1; 7 bases are shared with TRBD1. After removal of 5 bases from V and 2 bases from J, the junction contained 9 bases not matched to a gene. CDR3 length: 16 amino acids. Germline lookup yields CDR1 SEHNR and CDR2 FQNEAQ (reference sequence). The CDR3 spells CASSKIHRGPYNEQFF. CDR3 nucleotides: TGTGCCAGCAGCAAAATTCACAGGGGCCCCTACAATGAGCAGTTCTTC.

This clonotype was seen just once. With a much larger clone just one base away, this may be a read error. The chain couples TRBV5-1 to TRBJ1-2; D is uncertain. This CDR3 has 14 amino acids. From germline, CDR1 is SGHRS and CDR2 YFSETQ. The CDR3 sequence is CASGLEWQDGGYTF. The CDR3 DNA reads as TGCGCCAGCGGCTTGGAGTGGCAGGACGGGGGCTACACCTTC.

In this sample, this clonotype turned up many times. The chain is built from TRBV7-9 and TRBJ1-1; no definite D call. The CDR3 is made up of 11 amino acids. V was clipped by 2 bases and J by 2 bases, with 0 bases between them. CDR1 and CDR2 (germline): SEHNR, FQNEAQ (reference sequence). The CDR3 sequence: CASSLNTEAFF. CDR3 bases: TGTGCCAGCAGCTTAAACACTGAAGCTTTCTTT. Full variable domain (missing parts from reference TRBV7-9 and TRBJ1-1): DTGVSQNPRHKITKRGQNVTFRCDPISEHNRLYWYRQTLGQGPEFLTYFQNEAQLEKSRLLSDRFSAERPKGSFSTLEIQRTEQGDSAMYLCASSLNTEAFFGQGTRLTVV.

This clonotype was observed a few times. The chain joins TRBV20-1 to TRBJ2-3; TRBD2 agrees at 10 bases. From germline, CDR1 is DFQATT and CDR2 SNEGSKA (reference sequence). CDR3 length: 13 amino acids. DNA for the CDR3: TGCAGGCCTAGCGGGAGAGGTACAGATACGCAGTATTTT. Translating gives CRPSGRGTDTQYF.

This clonotype was recorded a few times. The CDR3 sequence is CSARSRDRETGNTEAFF. For the CDR3, the DNA is TGCAGTGCTAGAAGCCGGGACAGGGAAACCGGTAACACTGAAGCTTTCTTT. The chain combines TRBV20-1 with TRBJ1-1, with 9 positions matching TRBD1. The germline CDR1 and CDR2 sequences are DFQATT and SNEGSKA (reference sequence). There are 17 residues in the CDR3. Losses at the gene ends were 2 bases for V and 2 bases for J; bases not matched to a gene: 12.

The V and J genes are TRBV5-1 and TRBJ2-6, with D unresolved. Germline loops: CDR1 SGHRS, CDR2 YFSETQ. The V end lost 3 bases, the J end lost 2 bases, and 6 bases lay between the germline ends. The CDR3 runs to 14 residues. The CDR3 bases are TGCGCCAGCAGCTCTGGCCCTGGGGCCAACGTCCTGACTTTC. Translated: CASSSGPGANVLTF.

This chain links TRBV18 with TRBJ2-1; 9 positions agree with TRBD1. V shed 0 bases and J 15 bases; nucleotides not matched to a gene: 12. CDR1 is KGHSH, CDR2 LQKENI, per germline. The CDR3 spans 15 residues. The CDR3 region is CASSPPIGTGWVLFF. As DNA, the CDR3 is TGTGCCAGCTCACCACCTATCGGGACAGGGTGGGTACTGTTCTTC.